These 28 T cell receptor beta chains came from one sample sequenced in a study of chemoradiotherapy in HPV16-positive cancers. Here immunoSEQ multiplex PCR was the method, and the copy in TCRdb shows in-frame clones only, minus some. The sample carries about 39,000 clones, 76% recorded once. Sequences were derived from blood, sampled from a patient who underwent chemoradiotherapy. The receptors come from a human donor with HPV-associated anogenital cancer.

The gene calls are TRBV25-1 and TRBJ2-1; TRBD2 matches 7 bases. V shed 0 bases and J 5 bases; nucleotides not matched to a gene: 4. This CDR3 region has 15 residues. The germline V gene has CDR1 MGHDK and CDR2 SYGVNS. CDR3 bases: TGTGCCAGCAGTGAATATAAGGGAGGGGACAATGAGCAGTTCTTC. This sequence encodes CASSEYKGGDNEQFF.

The gene calls are TRBV4-3 and TRBJ1-2; tentative D call: TRBD1 (5 bases). The V gene's germline CDR1 is LGHNA and CDR2 YSLEER. With 0 bases removed from V and 3 bases from J, the gap between germline ends came to 14 bases. This CDR3 is 16 amino acids long. This CDR3 reads CASSQDRSGPYYGYTF. DNA of the CDR3: TGCGCCAGCAGCCAAGATCGGTCAGGGCCCTACTATGGCTACACCTTC.

There are a few counts of this clone. This chain joins TRBV7-9 and TRBJ2-2, with 7 bases aligning to TRBD2. Losses at the gene ends were 2 bases for V and 1 base for J; bases not matched to a gene: 4. The CDR3 totals 16 residues. Germline V gene data show CDR1 as SEHNR and CDR2 as FQNEAQ (reference sequence). The CDR3 region is CASSLSGGGNTGELFF. The CDR3 bases are TGTGCCAGCAGCTTATCCGGCGGGGGGAACACCGGGGAGCTGTTTTTT. Looking up the rest from reference TRBV7-9 and TRBJ2-2 gives the full variable domain: DTGVSQNPRHKITKRGQNVTFRCDPISEHNRLYWYRQTLGQGPEFLTYFQNEAQLEKSRLLSDRFSAERPKGSFSTLEIQRTEQGDSAMYLCASSLSGGGNTGELFFGEGSRLTVL.

The chain recombines TRBV4-1 with TRBJ1-6; the D gene is possibly TRBD1 (6 bases). Trimming stripped 3 bases from V and 7 bases from J, with 13 bases between. The CDR3 is 15 residues long. CDR1 is MGHRA, CDR2 YSYEKL, per germline. DNA for the CDR3: TGCGCCAGCAGCCAGTCAGGGGTTTTGAATTCACCCCTCCACTTT. Translating it yields CASSQSGVLNSPLHF.

The chain couples TRBV6-5 to TRBJ1-1; TRBD1 is a possible D gene (5 bases). The V and J ends lost 6 bases and 11 bases respectively, with 28 bases between them. Germline V lookup: CDR1 MNHEY, CDR2 SVGAGI. There are 16 residues in the CDR3. The CDR3 sequence is CASSYQAGGGPEGAFF. CDR3 nucleotides: TGTGCCAGCAGCTACCAGGCGGGGGGAGGGCCCGAAGGGGCTTTCTTT.

The chain recombines TRBV5-1 with TRBJ2-5, with TRBD2 identical over 7 bases. The CDR3 is 14 residues long. V trimming: 3 bases; J trimming: 4 bases; junction bases outside the gene matches: 6. Germline assignment: CDR1 SGHRS and CDR2 YFSETQ. The CDR3 here is CASSSQTSTETQYF. The DNA for the CDR3 is TGCGCCAGCAGCTCGCAGACTAGCACAGAGACCCAGTACTTC.

The chain uses TRBV4-1 and TRBJ1-6; D is undetermined. Trimming left V 4 bases short and J 8 bases short, with 15 bases between. The CDR3 has 15 amino acids. CDR1 is MGHRA and CDR2 is YSYEKL in the germline V gene. Here the CDR3 reads CASSPQERQYSPLHF. DNA for the CDR3: TGCGCCAGCAGCCCCCAAGAGAGGCAATATTCACCCCTCCACTTT.

V usage is TRBV11-3 and J usage is TRBJ2-5; tentatively, D is TRBD2 (6 bases). From germline, CDR1 is SGHNT and CDR2 YENEEA. V was shortened by 5 bases and J by 5 bases, with 15 bases between the two germline ends. The CDR3 has 14 amino acids. As DNA, the CDR3 is TGTGCCAGCAGCCCCGTCGGGGGATCGGAGACCCAGTACTTC. It encodes CASSPVGGSETQYF.

The chain employs TRBV4-1 and TRBJ2-7, with 10 bases lining up with TRBD2. CDR1 and CDR2 (germline): MGHRA, YSYEKL. The CDR3 has 16 amino acids. The junction had 5 bases not matched to a gene; V was cut back by 1 base and J by 2 bases. The CDR3 nucleotides read TGCGCCAGCAGCCAAGGTTTAAGCGGGGGGGCCTACGAGCAGTACTTC. Its translation is CASSQGLSGGAYEQYF.

This clone was detected only a few times. The rearrangement links TRBV10-3 to TRBJ2-7, with D possibly being TRBD1 (7 bases). The CDR3 length is 13 residues. Trimming stripped 9 bases from V and 3 bases from J, with 15 bases between. Germline V lookup: CDR1 ENHRY, CDR2 SYGVKD. CDR3 residues: CAIGTEGGYEQYF. The DNA of the CDR3 is TGTGCCATAGGGACAGAGGGGGGCTACGAGCAGTACTTC.

This chain joins TRBV5-1 and TRBJ2-6; D gene uncertain. This CDR3 has 15 residues. V gave up 1 base and J gave up 1 base, with 6 bases separating them. Germline V lookup: CDR1 SGHRS, CDR2 YFSETQ. CDR3 sequence: CASSLIGSGANVLTF. The CDR3 nucleotides read TGCGCCAGCAGCTTGATCGGTTCTGGGGCCAACGTCCTGACTTTC. Filled out from reference TRBV5-1 and TRBJ2-6, the complete variable domain reads KAGVTQTPRYLIKTRGQQVTLSCSPISGHRSVSWYQQTPGQGLQFLFEYFSETQRNKGNFPGRFSGRQFSNSRSEMNVSTLELGDSALYLCASSLIGSGANVLTFGAGSRLTVL.

The J gene is TRBJ2-3, the V gene TRBV18, with 11 bases matching TRBD1. The CDR3 extends over 16 amino acids. Unmatched junction bases numbered 2, after V lost 0 bases and J lost 3 bases. Germline V gene lookup returns CDR1 KGHSH and CDR2 LQKENI. The CDR3 protein is CASSPPGQGGTDTQYF. Written as DNA, the CDR3 is TGTGCCAGCTCACCACCGGGACAGGGGGGTACAGATACGCAGTATTTT.

The rearrangement uses TRBV6-1 and TRBJ1-4; D not resolved. The CDR3 contains 15 residues. V dropped 5 bases and J dropped 7 bases, with 17 bases sitting between them. The V gene's germline CDR1 is MNHNS and CDR2 SASEGT. The CDR3 coding sequence is TGTGCCAGCAGTCCCGGACCCTCGGTCGGTGAAAAACTGTTTTTT. It is translated as CASSPGPSVGEKLFF.

This clone has just one count. V is TRBV29-1 and J is TRBJ2-2; D unresolved. V gave up 7 bases and J gave up 6 bases, with 6 bases separating them. Looked up from germline, CDR1 is SQVTM and CDR2 is ANQGSEA. The CDR3 runs 10 residues. In DNA form, the CDR3 reads TGCAGCGCTCTGGCCGGGGAGCTGTTTTTT. It encodes CSALAGELFF.

The chain recombines TRBV7-9 with TRBJ2-1, with 7 bases that match TRBD1. Germline assignment: CDR1 SEHNR and CDR2 FQNEAQ (reference sequence). V dropped 4 bases and J dropped 6; count of bases not matched to a gene: 6. CDR3 length: 14 residues. The CDR3 DNA is TGTGCCAGCAGCTCTGAGGGGGCAGGCAATGAGCAGTTCTTC. Translated: CASSSEGAGNEQFF.

This chain connects TRBV19 to TRBJ2-1; weak D call: TRBD1 (5 bases). The V gene's germline CDR1 is LNHDA and CDR2 SQIVND (reference sequence). V was trimmed by 3 bases and J by 0 bases, leaving 9 bases between them. The CDR3 covers 15 residues. CDR3 nucleotide sequence: TGTGCCAGTAGTATCTTTGGGGCCTCCTACAATGAGCAGTTCTTC. Encoded protein: CASSIFGASYNEQFF.

A few counts support this clone. The chain carries TRBV6-5 and TRBJ1-5; D ambiguous. The CDR3 has 11 amino acids. Trimming took 10 bases from V and 2 from J, leaving 6 bases between them. CDR1 is MNHEY and CDR2 is SVGAGI in the germline V gene. The CDR3 protein is CATPGNQPQHF. The CDR3 DNA is TGTGCCACCCCCGGCAATCAGCCCCAGCATTTT.

CDR3: CAGGATEAFF. CDR3 DNA sequence: TGTGCCGGTGGGGCCACTGAAGCTTTCTTT. The chain recombines TRBV30 with TRBJ1-1, with D possibly TRBD1 on 5 matching bases. The CDR3 has 10 amino acids. Trimming pared 8 bases from V and 4 bases from J, leaving 8 bases between. The V gene's germline CDR1 is GTSNPN and CDR2 SVGIG (reference sequence).

The chain carries TRBV10-2 and TRBJ1-5; maybe TRBD1 (6 bases). This CDR3 region has 16 residues. Looked up from germline, CDR1 is WSHSY and CDR2 is SAAADI. V was trimmed by 4 bases and J by 2 bases, leaving 15 bases between them. CDR3: CASSGDRREGNQPQHF. The CDR3 nucleotides are TGCGCCAGCAGTGGAGACAGGCGGGAGGGCAATCAGCCCCAGCATTTT.

The table lists this clone with a count of one. The V gene is TRBV7-2, the J gene TRBJ1-1; tentatively, D is TRBD1 (6 bases). Germline CDR1 and CDR2: SGHTA and FQGNSA. Trimming stripped 3 bases from V and 7 bases from J, with 15 bases between. CDR3 length: 14 amino acids. The CDR3 DNA sequence: TGTGCCAGCAGCTTCGGACAGCAACTAATTGAAGCTTTCTTT. Translation: CASSFGQQLIEAFF. The complete variable domain, with remaining parts taken from reference TRBV7-2 and TRBJ1-1, reads GAGVSQSPSNKVTEKGKDVELRCDPISGHTALYWYRQSLGQGLEFLIYFQGNSAPDKSGLPSDRFSAERTGGSVSTLTIQRTQQEDSAVYLCASSFGQQLIEAFFGQGTRLTVV.

This chain joins TRBV7-2 and TRBJ2-7; no firm D call. This CDR3 is built from 14 residues. Germline CDR1 and CDR2: SGHTA and FQGNSA. The V end was cut by 4 bases, the J end by 5 bases, with 15 bases between. The CDR3 loop reads CASSSRAVGNEQYF. Here the CDR3 DNA reads TGTGCCAGCAGCTCCCGGGCCGTGGGGAACGAGCAGTACTTC.

V gene TRBV4-3 combines with J gene TRBJ2-5; either TRBD1 or TRBD2 may fit D (6 bases each). Trimming shortened V by 0 bases and J by 7 bases, and 18 bases separated the two germline ends. This CDR3 spans 16 amino acids. The germline V gene encodes CDR1 LGHNA and CDR2 YSLEER. The CDR3 region is CASSQEEGGFLGTQYF. In DNA form, the CDR3 reads TGCGCCAGCAGCCAAGAAGAGGGGGGATTCTTAGGGACCCAGTACTTC.

V and J are TRBV4-3 and TRBJ2-7, with 10 bases identical to TRBD2. This CDR3 spans 16 amino acids. Germline lookup yields CDR1 LGHNA and CDR2 YSLEER. V lost 0 bases, J lost 3 bases, and 5 bases stayed unmatched. The DNA for the CDR3 is TGCGCCAGCAGCCAAGAGACTAGCGGGCGGGACTACGAGCAGTACTTC. It specifies CASSQETSGRDYEQYF.

The chain employs TRBV10-3 and TRBJ2-2; 8 bases align to TRBD1. The germline gives CDR1 ENHRY, CDR2 SYGVKD. This CDR3 spans 20 amino acids. J lost 1 base, V lost 3 bases, and 16 bases had no gene match. The CDR3 loop is CAISDPYGQGEIGNTGELFF. CDR3 nucleotide sequence: TGTGCCATCAGTGACCCCTACGGACAGGGTGAAATAGGGAACACCGGGGAGCTGTTTTTT.

This sequence joins TRBV7-3 and TRBJ2-4; D perhaps matches TRBD1 (6 bases). CDR1 and CDR2 (germline): SGHTA, FQGTGA. V lost 5 bases and J lost 5, with 10 bases in between. This CDR3 has 13 residues. The CDR3 sequence is CASSLGQQNIQYF. The CDR3 nucleotides read TGTGCCAGCAGCCTTGGACAGCAAAACATTCAGTACTTC.

V and J are TRBV5-5 and TRBJ2-7, with D maybe TRBD2 (7 bases). Trimming cost V 0 bases and J 2 bases, with 12 bases left between them. The CDR3 totals 15 residues. Germline V CDR1 and CDR2: SGHKS, YYEKEE (reference sequence). CDR3 sequence (DNA): TGTGCCAGCAGCTTGGTTTTAGGGGGGGCCTACGAGCAGTACTTC. Translated, it gives CASSLVLGGAYEQYF.

The chain links TRBV27 to TRBJ2-4, with D possibly TRBD2 on 6 matching bases. V was shortened by 3 bases and J by 8 bases, with 8 bases between the two germline ends. The germline CDR1 and CDR2 sequences are MNHEY and SMNVEV (reference sequence). The CDR3 loop spans 12 amino acids. In DNA, the CDR3 is TGTGCCAGCAGTTTCACGGGGGACATTCAGTACTTC. It codes for CASSFTGDIQYF.

In this sample, this clone turned up once. The chain is built from TRBV5-1 and TRBJ2-2, with D possibly being TRBD1 (7 bases). Trimming pared 4 bases from V and 4 bases from J, leaving 17 bases between. Germline CDR1 reads SGHRS; CDR2 reads YFSETQ. This CDR3 is built from 16 residues. CDR3 sequence (DNA): TGCGCCAGCAGCCCCAGGGGGGCCAGGGCCACCGGGGAGCTGTTTTTT. Amino acid sequence: CASSPRGARATGELFF.